This T cell receptor (beta chain) was found in a study of control samples from healthy donors and cancer patients. Some clones are missing from TCRdb's copy, which holds only in-frame ones; the method was immunoSEQ multiplex PCR. The table shows approximately 70,000 clones, with roughly 87% occurring only once. The specimen sequenced was blood. This clonotype was sampled from a woman aged 50 to 60 in good health.

The DNA of the CDR3 is TGCGCCAGCAGCTTGGACAGGGTTGAAGCTTTCTTT. This encodes CASSLDRVEAFF. The chain employs TRBV5-1 and TRBJ1-1, with a possible D match to TRBD1 (6 bases). V was shortened by 0 bases and J by 7 bases, with 7 bases between the two germline ends. The CDR3 extends over 12 amino acids. Germline V CDR1 and CDR2: SGHRS, YFSETQ.